This T cell receptor (beta chain) was identified during a study of OX40 agonist ivuxolimab in advanced cancers. Study context: Every 2 weeks, ivuxolimab was infused into the patients intravenously at between 0.01 and 10 mg/kg. Patients assigned to dose escalation were diagnosed with hepatocellular carcinoma, melanoma, renal cell or head and neck cancer. One hepatocellular carcinoma and two cutaneous melanoma patients partially responded.

Points on this clone: Its target is unknown.

General study points: Among the lowest levels of clonal expansion were found in partial responders at 0.1-3.0 mg/kg.

Measured with immunoSEQ multiplex PCR; TCRdb has only the in-frame clones, and not every one. The profile shows 35,000 to 45,000 clones, less than 90% of them singletons. V was cut by 1 base and J by 2 bases, with 14 bases left in between. Germline-derived CDR1 and CDR2 are LNHNV and YYDKDF (reference sequence). The CDR3 covers 16 residues. Sequenced here: CD4+ or CD8+ T cells sorted from blood, sampled in a trial of the OX40 agonist ivuxolimab. V and J are TRBV15 and TRBJ2-5, with no clear D. The TCR comes from an adult with an advanced solid tumor such as melanoma, head and neck, liver or kidney cancer. The DNA for the CDR3 is TGTGCCACCAGCAGAGGGACCACGGTGGGGCAAGAGACCCAGTACTTC. It codes for CATSRGTTVGQETQYF.